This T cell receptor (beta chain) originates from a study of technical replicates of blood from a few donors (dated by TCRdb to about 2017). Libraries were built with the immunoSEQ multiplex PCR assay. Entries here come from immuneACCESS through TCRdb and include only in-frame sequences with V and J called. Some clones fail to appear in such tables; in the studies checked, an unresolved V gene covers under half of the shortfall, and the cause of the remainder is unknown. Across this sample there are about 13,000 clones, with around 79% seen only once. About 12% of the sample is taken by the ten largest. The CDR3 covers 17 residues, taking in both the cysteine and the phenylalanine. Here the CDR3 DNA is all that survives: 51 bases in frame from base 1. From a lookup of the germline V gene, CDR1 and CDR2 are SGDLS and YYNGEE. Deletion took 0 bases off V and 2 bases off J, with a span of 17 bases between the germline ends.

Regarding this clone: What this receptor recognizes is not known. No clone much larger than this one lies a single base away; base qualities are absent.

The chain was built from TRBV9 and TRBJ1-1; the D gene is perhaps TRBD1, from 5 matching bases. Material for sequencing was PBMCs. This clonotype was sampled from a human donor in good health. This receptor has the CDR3 CASSVDPGGLGNTEAFF. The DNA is TGTGCCAGCAGCGTAGACCCGGGGGGGTTGGGTAACACTGAAGCTTTCTTT.